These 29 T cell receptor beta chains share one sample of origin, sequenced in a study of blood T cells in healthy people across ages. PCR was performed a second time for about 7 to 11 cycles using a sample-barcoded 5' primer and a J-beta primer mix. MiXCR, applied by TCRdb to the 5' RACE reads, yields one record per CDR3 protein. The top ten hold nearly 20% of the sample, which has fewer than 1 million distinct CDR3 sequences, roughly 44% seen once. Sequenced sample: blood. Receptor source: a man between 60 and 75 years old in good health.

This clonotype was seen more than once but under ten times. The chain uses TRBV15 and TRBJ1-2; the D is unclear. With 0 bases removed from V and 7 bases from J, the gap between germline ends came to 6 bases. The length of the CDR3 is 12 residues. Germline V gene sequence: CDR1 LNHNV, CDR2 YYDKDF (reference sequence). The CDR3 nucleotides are TGTGCCACCAGCAGAGATTTGGGTGGCTACACCTTC. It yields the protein CATSRDLGGYTF. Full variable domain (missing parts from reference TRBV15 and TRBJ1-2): DAMVIQNPRYQVTQFGKPVTLSCSQTLNHNVMYWYQQKSSQAPKLLFHYYDKDFNNEADTPDNFQSRRPNTSFCFLDIRSPGLGDTAMYLCATSRDLGGYTFGSGTRLTVV.

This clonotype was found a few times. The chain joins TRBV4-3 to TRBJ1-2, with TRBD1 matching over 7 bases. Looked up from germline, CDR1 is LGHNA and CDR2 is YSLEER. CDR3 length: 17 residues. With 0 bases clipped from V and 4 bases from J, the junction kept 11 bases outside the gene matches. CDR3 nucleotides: TGCGCCAGCAGCCAAGATGATGTTTCAGGGGGGTTCTATGGCTACACCTTC. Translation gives CASSQDDVSGGFYGYTF.

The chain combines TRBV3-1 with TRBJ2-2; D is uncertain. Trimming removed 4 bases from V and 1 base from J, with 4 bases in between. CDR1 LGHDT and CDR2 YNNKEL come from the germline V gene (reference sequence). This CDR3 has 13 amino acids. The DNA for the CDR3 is TGTGCCAGCAGCCGACTGAACACCGGGGAGCTGTTTTTT. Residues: CASSRLNTGELFF.

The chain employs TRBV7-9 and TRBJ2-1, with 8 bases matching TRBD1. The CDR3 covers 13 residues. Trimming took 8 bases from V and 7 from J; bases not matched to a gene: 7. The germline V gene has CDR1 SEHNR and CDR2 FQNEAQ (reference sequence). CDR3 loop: CASFLTGGNEQFF. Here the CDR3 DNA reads TGTGCCAGCTTTCTAACAGGGGGTAATGAGCAGTTCTTC.

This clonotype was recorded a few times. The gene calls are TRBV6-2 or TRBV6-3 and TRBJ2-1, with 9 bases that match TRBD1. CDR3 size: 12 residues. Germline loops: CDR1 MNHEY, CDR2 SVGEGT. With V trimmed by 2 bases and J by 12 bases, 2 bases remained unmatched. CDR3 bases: TGTGCCAGCAGTTACACGGGACAGGGGCAGTTCTTC. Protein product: CASSYTGQGQFF.

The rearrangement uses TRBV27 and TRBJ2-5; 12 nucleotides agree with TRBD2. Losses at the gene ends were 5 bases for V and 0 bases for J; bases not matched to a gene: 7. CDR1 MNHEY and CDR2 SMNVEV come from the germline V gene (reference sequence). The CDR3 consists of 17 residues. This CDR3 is CASSTLRLAGDQETQYF. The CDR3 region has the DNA TGTGCCAGCAGTACTCTCCGACTAGCGGGGGACCAAGAGACCCAGTACTTC.

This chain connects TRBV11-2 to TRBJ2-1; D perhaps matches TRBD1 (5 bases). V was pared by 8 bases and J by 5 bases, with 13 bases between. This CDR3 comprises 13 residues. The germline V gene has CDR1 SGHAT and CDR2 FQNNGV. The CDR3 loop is CASGAPVHNEQFF. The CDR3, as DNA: TGTGCCAGCGGGGCGCCGGTTCACAATGAGCAGTTCTTC.

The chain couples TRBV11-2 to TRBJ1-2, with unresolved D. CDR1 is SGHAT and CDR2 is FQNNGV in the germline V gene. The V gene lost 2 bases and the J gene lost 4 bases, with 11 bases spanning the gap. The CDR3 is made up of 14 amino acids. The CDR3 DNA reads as TGTGCCAGCAGCTTAACCGACGGCCCCTATGGCTACACCTTC. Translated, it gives CASSLTDGPYGYTF.

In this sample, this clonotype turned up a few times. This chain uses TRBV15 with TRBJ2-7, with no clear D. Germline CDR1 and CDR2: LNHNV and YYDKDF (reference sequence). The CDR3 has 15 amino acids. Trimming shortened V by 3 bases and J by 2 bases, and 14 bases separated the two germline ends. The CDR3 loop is CATSSARGSPYEQYF. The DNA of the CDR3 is TGTGCCACCAGCAGCGCCCGAGGTAGCCCCTACGAGCAGTACTTC.

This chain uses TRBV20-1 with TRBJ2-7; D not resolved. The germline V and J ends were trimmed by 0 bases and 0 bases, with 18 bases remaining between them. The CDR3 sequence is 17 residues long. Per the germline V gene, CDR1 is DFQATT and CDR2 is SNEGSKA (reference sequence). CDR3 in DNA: TGCAGTGCTAGAGATCCAAGTAACGGGCGTAGCTCCTACGAGCAGTACTTC. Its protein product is CSARDPSNGRSSYEQYF.

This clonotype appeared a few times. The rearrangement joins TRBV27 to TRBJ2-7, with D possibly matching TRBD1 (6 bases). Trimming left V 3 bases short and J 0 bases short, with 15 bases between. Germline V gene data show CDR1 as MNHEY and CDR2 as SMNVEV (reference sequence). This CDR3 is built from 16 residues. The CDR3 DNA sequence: TGTGCCAGCAGTTTGGACGTTAGGACAGCCTCCTACGAGCAGTACTTC. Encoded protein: CASSLDVRTASYEQYF.

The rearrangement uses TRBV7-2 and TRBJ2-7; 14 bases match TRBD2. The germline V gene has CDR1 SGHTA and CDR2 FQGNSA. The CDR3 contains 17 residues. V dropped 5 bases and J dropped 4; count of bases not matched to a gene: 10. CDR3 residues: CASSPGLAGGGGYEQYF. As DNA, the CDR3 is TGTGCCAGCAGCCCAGGACTAGCGGGGGGAGGGGGGTACGAGCAGTACTTC. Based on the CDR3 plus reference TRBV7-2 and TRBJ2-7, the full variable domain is GAGVSQSPSNKVTEKGKDVELRCDPISGHTALYWYRQSLGQGLEFLIYFQGNSAPDKSGLPSDRFSAERTGGSVSTLTIQRTQQEDSAVYLCASSPGLAGGGGYEQYFGPGTRLTVT.

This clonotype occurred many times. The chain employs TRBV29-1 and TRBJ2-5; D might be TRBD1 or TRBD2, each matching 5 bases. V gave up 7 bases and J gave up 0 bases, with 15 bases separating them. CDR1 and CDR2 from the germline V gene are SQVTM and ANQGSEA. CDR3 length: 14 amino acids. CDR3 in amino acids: CSGRGFWYQETQYF. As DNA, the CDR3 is TGCAGCGGCCGGGGCTTCTGGTACCAAGAGACCCAGTACTTC.

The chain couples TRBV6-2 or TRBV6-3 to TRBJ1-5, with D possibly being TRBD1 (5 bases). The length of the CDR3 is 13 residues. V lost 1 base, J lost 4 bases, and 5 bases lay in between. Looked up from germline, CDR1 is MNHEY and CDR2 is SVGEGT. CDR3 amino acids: CASSYYRNQPQHF. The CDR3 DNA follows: TGTGCCAGCAGTTACTACAGGAATCAGCCCCAGCATTTT.

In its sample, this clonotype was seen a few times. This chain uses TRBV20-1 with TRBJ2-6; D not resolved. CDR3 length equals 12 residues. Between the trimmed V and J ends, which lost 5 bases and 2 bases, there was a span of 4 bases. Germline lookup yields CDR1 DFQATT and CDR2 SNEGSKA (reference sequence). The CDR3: CSAWTGANVLTF. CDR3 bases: TGCAGTGCTTGGACTGGGGCCAACGTCCTGACTTTC.

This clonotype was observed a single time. Here the CDR3 reads CAWSEGAYGYTF. The CDR3 nucleotides are TGTGCCTGGAGTGAGGGGGCGTATGGCTACACCTTC. V is TRBV30 and J is TRBJ1-2; TRBD1 aligns across 7 bases. The V segment lost 1 base and the J segment 5 bases; nucleotides outside the gene matches: 1. Germline CDR1 and CDR2: GTSNPN and SVGIG (reference sequence). There are 12 residues in the CDR3.

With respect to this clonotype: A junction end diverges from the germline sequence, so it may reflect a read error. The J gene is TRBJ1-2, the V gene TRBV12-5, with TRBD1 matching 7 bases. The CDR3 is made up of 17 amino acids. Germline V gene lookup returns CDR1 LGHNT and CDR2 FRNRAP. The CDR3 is CASGLVVGDRTLYDYTF. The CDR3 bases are TGTGCTAGTGGTTTGGTAGTAGGGGACAGAACTCTCTATGACTACACCTTC.

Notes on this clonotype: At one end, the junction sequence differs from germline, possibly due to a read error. The CDR3 region is CASSHNRTASTDAQYF. CDR3 in DNA: TGTGCCAGCAGCCACAACCGGACAGCCAGCACAGATGCGCAGTATTTT. This chain joins TRBV7-2 and TRBJ2-3; TRBD1 is a possible D gene (6 bases). The CDR3 extends over 16 amino acids. CDR1 and CDR2 (germline): SGHTA, FQGNSA.

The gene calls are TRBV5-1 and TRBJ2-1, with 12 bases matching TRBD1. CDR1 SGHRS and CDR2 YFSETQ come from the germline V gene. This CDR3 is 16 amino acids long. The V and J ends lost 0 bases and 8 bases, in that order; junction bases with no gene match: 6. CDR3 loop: CASSLGGTGGLDEQFF. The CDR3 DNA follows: TGCGCCAGCAGCTTGGGGGGGACAGGGGGCTTGGATGAGCAGTTCTTC.

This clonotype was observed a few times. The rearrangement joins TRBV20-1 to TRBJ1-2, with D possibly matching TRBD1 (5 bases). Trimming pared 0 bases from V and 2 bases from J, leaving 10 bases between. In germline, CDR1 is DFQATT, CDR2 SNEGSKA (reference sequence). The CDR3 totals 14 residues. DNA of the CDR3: TGCAGTGCTAGAGATTTTAGGGGCAACTATGGCTACACCTTC. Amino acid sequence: CSARDFRGNYGYTF.

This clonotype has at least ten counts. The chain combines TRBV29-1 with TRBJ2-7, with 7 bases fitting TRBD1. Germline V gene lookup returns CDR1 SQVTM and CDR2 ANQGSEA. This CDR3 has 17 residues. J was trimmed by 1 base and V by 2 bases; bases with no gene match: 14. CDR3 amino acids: CSVELGPTQGVSYEQYF. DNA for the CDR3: TGCAGCGTTGAATTAGGGCCGACTCAGGGGGTTTCCTACGAGCAGTACTTC.

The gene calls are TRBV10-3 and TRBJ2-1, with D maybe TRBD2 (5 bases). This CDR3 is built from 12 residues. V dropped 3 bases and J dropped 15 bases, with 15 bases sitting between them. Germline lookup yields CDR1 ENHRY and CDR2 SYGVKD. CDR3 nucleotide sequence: TGTGCCATCAGTGACCCCGGCAGAGGGCTGTTCTTC. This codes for CAISDPGRGLFF.

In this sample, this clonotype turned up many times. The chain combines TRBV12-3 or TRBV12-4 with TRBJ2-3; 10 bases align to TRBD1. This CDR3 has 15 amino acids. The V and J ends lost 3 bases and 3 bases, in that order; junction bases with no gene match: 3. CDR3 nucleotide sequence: TGTGCCAGCAGTTTCAGGGACAGGGGTACAGATACGCAGTATTTT. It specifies CASSFRDRGTDTQYF.

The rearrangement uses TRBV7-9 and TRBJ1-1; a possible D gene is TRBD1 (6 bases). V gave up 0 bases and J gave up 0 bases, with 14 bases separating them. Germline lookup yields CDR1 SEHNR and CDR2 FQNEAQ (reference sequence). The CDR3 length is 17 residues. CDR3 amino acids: CASSLAGAQRVNTEAFF. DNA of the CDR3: TGTGCCAGCAGCTTAGCGGGGGCGCAAAGGGTGAACACTGAAGCTTTCTTT.

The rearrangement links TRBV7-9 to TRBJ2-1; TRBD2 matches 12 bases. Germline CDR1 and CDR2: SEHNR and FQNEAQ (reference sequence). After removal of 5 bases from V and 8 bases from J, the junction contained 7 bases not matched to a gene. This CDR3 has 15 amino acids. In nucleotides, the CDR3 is TGTGCCAGCAGCGTGACTAGCGGGAGATTCTATGAGCAGTTCTTC. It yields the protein CASSVTSGRFYEQFF.

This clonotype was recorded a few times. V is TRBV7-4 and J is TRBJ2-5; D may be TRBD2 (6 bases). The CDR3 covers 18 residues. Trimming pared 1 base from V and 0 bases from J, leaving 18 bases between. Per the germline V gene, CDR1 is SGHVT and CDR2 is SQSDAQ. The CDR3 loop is CASSLGGKTTSYQETQYF. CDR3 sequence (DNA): TGTGCCAGCAGCTTAGGCGGGAAAACAACATCGTACCAAGAGACCCAGTACTTC.

The CDR3, as DNA: TGTGCCAGCAGCCTACAGGGGGCCGCTTCACCCCTCCACTTT. Its protein is CASSLQGAASPLHF. V usage is TRBV27 and J usage is TRBJ1-6, with 9 bases identical to TRBD1. Per germline, CDR1 MNHEY and CDR2 SMNVEV (reference sequence). This CDR3 has 14 residues. Trimming took 6 bases from V and 9 from J; bases not matched to a gene: 6.

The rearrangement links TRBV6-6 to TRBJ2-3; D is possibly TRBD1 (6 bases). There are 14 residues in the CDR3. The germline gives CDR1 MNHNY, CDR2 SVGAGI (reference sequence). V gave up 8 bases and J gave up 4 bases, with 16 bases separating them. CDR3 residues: CASGPPGQSDTQYF. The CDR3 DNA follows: TGTGCCAGCGGACCCCCCGGACAGTCAGATACGCAGTATTTT.

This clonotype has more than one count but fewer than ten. CDR3 amino acids: CASSQENRIGTEAFF. DNA of the CDR3: TGCGCCAGCAGCCAAGAGAACAGAATAGGGACTGAAGCTTTCTTT. The rearrangement uses TRBV4-3 and TRBJ1-1; D unresolved. The CDR3 is 15 residues long. V shed 0 bases and J shed 5 bases, with 13 bases lying between them. CDR1 is LGHNA, CDR2 YSLEER, per germline.